This T cell receptor (beta chain) was recovered during a study of CD8 T cells in Susac syndrome. Controls were age- and sex-matched healthy donors. While CD8+ and CD4+ T cells were isolated negatively, TEMRA cells were enriched by FACS. Notes on the study in general: By the study's own acknowledgment, its TCR sequencing and HLA analysis included relatively few individuals.

The RNA input was roughly 0.45 to 1 ug, and it was reverse transcribed with random hexamers. Across 54 Vbeta and 13 Jbeta, TCR beta CDR3 was amplified with immunoSEQ multiplex PCR. Each CDR3 protein is one row after TCRdb ran MiXCR on the immunoSEQ multiplex PCR reads. There are around 50,000 distinct CDR3 sequences in the sample; almost 95% occur only once, and roughly 0.4% lies in the top ten. Notes on this clonotype: Its specificity is not known.

The CDR3 is made up of 15 amino acids. Germline CDR1 LGHNA, CDR2 YSLEER. V dropped 1 base and J dropped 2 bases, with 12 bases sitting between them. The chain couples TRBV4-3 to TRBJ2-7; no firm D call. The sequence came from a human donor in good health. Sequenced input: CD8+ T cells from PBMCs. The chain's CDR3 is CASSQGTAETYEQYF. The CDR3 region has the DNA TGCGCCAGCAGCCAAGGGACCGCTGAAACCTACGAGCAGTACTTC.